This TCR beta chain was identified during a study of beta chain features in type 1 diabetes. Study-level results: Type 1 diabetes patients had moderately but significantly shorter TCRB CDR3s in all four CD4+ subsets. Patients with type 1 diabetes showed fewer VDJ junction insertions and more deletions. Among patients, naive, central memory and Treg TCRB repertoires appeared more similar than among healthy donors. Possible PCR preference for shorter templates applied equally to patients and controls.

Expressed TCRB transcripts were sequenced after all isolated RNA was converted to cDNA. The data were produced by immunoSEQ multiplex PCR, yet TCRdb's version contains in-frame clones alone and is incomplete. The sample comprises about 700,000 clones, 13% of which are singletons, and 0.022% rests with the top ten. Note on this clone: What it recognizes is unknown.

The junction had 10 bases not matched to a gene; V was cut back by 11 bases and J by 7 bases. The length of the CDR3 is 13 residues. CDR1 is ENHRY, CDR2 SYGVKD, per germline. CD45RO/CCR7/CD25/CD127/CD95/CD27 staining was used to isolate CD4+ naive, central memory, regulatory and stem cell-like memory cells by sorting. The origin of this receptor is a young man with type 1 diabetes. V is TRBV10-3 and J is TRBJ2-1; 8 bases align to TRBD1. Sequences were obtained from naive CD4+ T cells from blood. The CDR3, as DNA: TGTGCCGCATCCTTTGGACAGGGTAATGAGCAGTTCTTC. This sequence encodes CAASFGQGNEQFF.